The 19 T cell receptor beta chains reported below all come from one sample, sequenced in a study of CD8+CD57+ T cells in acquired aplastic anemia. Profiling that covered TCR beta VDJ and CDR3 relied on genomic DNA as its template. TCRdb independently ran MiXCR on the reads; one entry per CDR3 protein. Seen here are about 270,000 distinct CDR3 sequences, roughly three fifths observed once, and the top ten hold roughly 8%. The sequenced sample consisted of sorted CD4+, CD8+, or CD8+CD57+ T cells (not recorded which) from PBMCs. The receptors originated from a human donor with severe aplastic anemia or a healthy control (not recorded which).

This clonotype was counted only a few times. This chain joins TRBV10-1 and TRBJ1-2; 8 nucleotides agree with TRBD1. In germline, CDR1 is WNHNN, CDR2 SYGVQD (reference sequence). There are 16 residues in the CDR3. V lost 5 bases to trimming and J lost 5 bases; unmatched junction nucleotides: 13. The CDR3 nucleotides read TGCGCCAGCAGTTCGGACAGGGTGGATTCACCTTATGGCTACACCTTC. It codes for CASSSDRVDSPYGYTF.

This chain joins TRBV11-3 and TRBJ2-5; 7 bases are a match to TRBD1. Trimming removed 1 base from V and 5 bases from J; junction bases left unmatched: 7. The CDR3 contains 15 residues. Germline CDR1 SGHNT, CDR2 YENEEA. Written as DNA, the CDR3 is TGTGCCAGCAGCTTAGCCATACAGGGGTGGGAGACCCAGTACTTC. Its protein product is CASSLAIQGWETQYF.

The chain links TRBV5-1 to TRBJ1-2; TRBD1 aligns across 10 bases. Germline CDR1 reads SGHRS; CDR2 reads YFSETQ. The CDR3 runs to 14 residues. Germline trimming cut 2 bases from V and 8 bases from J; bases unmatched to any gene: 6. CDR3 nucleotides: TGCGCCAGCAGCTTATCCGTGACAGGGGGCGGCTACACCTTC. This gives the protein CASSLSVTGGGYTF.

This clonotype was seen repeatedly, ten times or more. DNA for the CDR3: TGTGCCAGCAGTGAGTTCGGGGGTTCTTCCTCCTACAATGAGCAGTTCTTC. Residues: CASSEFGGSSSYNEQFF. The V gene is TRBV6-1, the J gene TRBJ2-1; weak D call: TRBD2 (6 bases). Between the trimmed V and J ends, which lost 3 bases and 0 bases, there was a span of 15 bases. Germline V gives CDR1 MNHNS, CDR2 SASEGT. CDR3 length equals 17 residues.

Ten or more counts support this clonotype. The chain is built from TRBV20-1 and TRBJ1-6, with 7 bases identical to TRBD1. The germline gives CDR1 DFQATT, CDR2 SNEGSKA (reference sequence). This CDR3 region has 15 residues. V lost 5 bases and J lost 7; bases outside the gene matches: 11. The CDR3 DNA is TGCAGTGCTCCTCAGGGGGTCGTCGGGAATTCACCCCTCCACTTT. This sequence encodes CSAPQGVVGNSPLHF.

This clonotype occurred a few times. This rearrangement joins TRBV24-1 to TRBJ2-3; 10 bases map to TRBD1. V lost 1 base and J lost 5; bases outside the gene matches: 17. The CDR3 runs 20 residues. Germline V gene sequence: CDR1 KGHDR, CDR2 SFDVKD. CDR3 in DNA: TGTGCCACCAGTGATTTCGGGCTCAAAGCCGGGACAGGGGAAGGAGATACGCAGTATTTT. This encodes CATSDFGLKAGTGEGDTQYF.

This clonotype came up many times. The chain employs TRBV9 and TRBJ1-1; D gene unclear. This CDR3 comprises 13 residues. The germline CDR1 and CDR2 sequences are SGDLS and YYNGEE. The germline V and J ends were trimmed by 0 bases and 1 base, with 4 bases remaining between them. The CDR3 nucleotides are TGTGCCAGCAGCGTAGACGGGAACACTGAAGCTTTCTTT. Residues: CASSVDGNTEAFF.

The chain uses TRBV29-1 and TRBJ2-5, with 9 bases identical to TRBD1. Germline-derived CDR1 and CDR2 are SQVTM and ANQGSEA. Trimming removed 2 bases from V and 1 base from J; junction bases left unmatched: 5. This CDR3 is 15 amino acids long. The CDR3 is CSVEPDRGFQETQYF. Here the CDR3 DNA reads TGCAGCGTTGAACCCGACAGGGGGTTCCAAGAGACCCAGTACTTC.

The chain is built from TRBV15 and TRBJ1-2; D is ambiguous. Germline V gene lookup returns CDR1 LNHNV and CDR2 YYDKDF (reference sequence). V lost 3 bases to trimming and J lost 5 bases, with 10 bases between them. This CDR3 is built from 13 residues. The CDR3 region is CATSSLTEYGYTF. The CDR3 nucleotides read TGTGCCACCAGCAGCCTCACAGAGTATGGCTACACCTTC.

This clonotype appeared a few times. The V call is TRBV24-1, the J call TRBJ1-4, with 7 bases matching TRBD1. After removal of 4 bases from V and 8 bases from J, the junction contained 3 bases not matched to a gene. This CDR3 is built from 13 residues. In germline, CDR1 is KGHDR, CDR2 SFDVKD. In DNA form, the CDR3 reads TGTGCCACCAGTGAAGCAGGGGGGGAAAAACTGTTTTTT. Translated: CATSEAGGEKLFF.

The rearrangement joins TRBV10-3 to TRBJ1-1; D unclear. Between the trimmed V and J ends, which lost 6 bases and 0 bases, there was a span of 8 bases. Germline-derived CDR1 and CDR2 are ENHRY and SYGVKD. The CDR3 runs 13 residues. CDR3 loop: CAIRQKMNTEAFF. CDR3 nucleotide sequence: TGTGCCATCAGACAGAAAATGAACACTGAAGCTTTCTTT.

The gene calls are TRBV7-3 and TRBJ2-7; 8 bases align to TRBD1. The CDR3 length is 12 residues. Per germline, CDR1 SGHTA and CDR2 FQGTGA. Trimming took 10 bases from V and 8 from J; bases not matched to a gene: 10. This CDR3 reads CATAGGSQQQYF. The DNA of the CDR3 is TGTGCCACCGCAGGGGGCTCCCAGCAGCAGTACTTC.

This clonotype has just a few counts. The CDR3 region is CSARADPNTEAFF. The CDR3 bases are TGCAGTGCTAGAGCAGATCCGAACACTGAAGCTTTCTTT. The V call is TRBV20-1, the J call TRBJ1-1; unclear D gene. The V and J ends lost 1 base and 1 base respectively, with 7 bases between them. Germline V lookup: CDR1 DFQATT, CDR2 SNEGSKA (reference sequence). CDR3 size: 13 residues.

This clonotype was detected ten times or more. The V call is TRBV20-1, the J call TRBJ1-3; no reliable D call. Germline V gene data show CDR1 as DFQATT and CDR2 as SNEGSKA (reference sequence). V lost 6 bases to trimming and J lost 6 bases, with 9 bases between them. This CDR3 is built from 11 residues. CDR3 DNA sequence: TGCAGTGCCCCAGCGGTAAACACCATATATTTT. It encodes CSAPAVNTIYF.

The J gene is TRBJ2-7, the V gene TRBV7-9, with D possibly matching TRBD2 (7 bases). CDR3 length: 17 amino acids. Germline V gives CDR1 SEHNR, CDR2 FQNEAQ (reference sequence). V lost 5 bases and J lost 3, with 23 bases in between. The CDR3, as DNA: TGTGCCAGCAGCCCGCGAGGGGGGAGGGCAGGTCACTACGAGCAGTACTTC. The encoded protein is CASSPRGGRAGHYEQYF.

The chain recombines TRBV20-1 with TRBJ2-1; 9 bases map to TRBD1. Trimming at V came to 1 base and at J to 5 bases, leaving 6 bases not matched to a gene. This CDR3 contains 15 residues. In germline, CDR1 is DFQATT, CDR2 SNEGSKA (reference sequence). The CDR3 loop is CSARVDRGEDNEQFF. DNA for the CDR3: TGCAGTGCTAGAGTAGACAGGGGGGAGGACAATGAGCAGTTCTTC.

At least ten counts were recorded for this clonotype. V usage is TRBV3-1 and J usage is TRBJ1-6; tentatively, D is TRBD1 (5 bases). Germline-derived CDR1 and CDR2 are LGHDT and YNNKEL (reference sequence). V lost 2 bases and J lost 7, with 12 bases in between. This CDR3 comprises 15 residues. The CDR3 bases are TGTGCCAGCAGCCAATTAGATGGGGGAAATTCACCCCTCCACTTT. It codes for CASSQLDGGNSPLHF.

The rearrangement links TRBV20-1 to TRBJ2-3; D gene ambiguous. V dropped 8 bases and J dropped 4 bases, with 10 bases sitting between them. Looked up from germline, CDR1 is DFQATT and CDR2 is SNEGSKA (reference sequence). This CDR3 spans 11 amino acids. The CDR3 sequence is CSCVAPDTQYF. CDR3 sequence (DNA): TGCAGTTGCGTGGCTCCAGATACGCAGTATTTT.

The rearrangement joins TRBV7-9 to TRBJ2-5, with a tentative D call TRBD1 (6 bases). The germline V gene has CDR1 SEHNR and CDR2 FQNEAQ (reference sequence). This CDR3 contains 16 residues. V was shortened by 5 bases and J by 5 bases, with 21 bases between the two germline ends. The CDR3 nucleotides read TGTGCCAGCAGCCCTAGGATGGGGCAGGGACATGAGACCCAGTACTTC. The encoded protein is CASSPRMGQGHETQYF.